This T cell receptor (beta chain) was sequenced in a study of shared clonotypes between healthy human individuals. In its sample, this clone was seen once. Its antigen is still unknown. Here immunoSEQ multiplex PCR was the method, and the copy in TCRdb shows in-frame clones only, minus some. The sample contains approximately 2,300,000 clones, 85% to 95% of which appear only once. General study findings and limits: Compared with memory subsets, naive subsets generally had larger estimated richness. Depth was large, yet rarefaction showed that sorted-subset sequencing was incomplete.

The CDR3 has 13 residues. V was shortened by 5 bases and J by 0 bases, with 10 bases between the two germline ends. Germline V gene lookup returns CDR1 GTSNPN and CDR2 SVGIG (reference sequence). The gene calls are TRBV30 and TRBJ1-1; D not certain. This TCR was sampled from a man in his late teens or twenties in good health. Some clones in this sample may be carry-over from other donors' samples. The sample was naive CD4+ T cells from PBMCs. This sample's subset: CD45RA+ positively selected. The CDR3 spells CAWQTRVNTEAFF. Here the CDR3 DNA reads TGTGCCTGGCAAACTCGGGTGAACACTGAAGCTTTCTTT.